This record looks at one T cell receptor beta chain sequence and its context. The donors, all of them Caucasian adults, lived in Nashville, Tennessee. Generated by immunoSEQ multiplex PCR, the TCRdb table keeps only in-frame clones and is missing some. The data contain roughly 220,000 clones, 65% to 70% of them singletons. These data originate in a study of shared clonotypes between healthy human individuals. Study overall: Those who served as donors were a couple of women and a few men between the ages of 18 and 49. CD4 naive and CD4 memory each took three plates per donor, while CD8 naive took two and CD8 memory one.

This CDR3 has 15 amino acids. Per the germline V gene, CDR1 is SGHVS and CDR2 is FQNEAQ. V was pared by 3 bases and J by 2 bases, with 14 bases between. The specimen sequenced was memory CD4+ T cells sorted from blood. The subset here: CD45RA-negative fraction. The receptor's source is a man aged 25 to 40 in good health. The rearrangement uses TRBV7-8 and TRBJ2-7; D remains ambiguous. This CDR3 is CASSFTTSRTYEQYF. In nucleotides, the CDR3 is TGTGCCAGCAGCTTTACGACATCCCGCACCTACGAGCAGTACTTC.